These T cell receptor beta chains were read from a single sample in a study of post-analysis software for immune sequencing data. Via MiXCR, TCRdb re-called the PCR reads, giving one row per CDR3 protein. Of 650,000 to 900,000 distinct CDR3 sequences listed, approximately 44% are singletons. What was sequenced was blood. The receptors were gathered from a girl aged 10 to 17 with multiple sclerosis. Both conserved end residues are part of each CDR3. The D gene is left open where the match is weak. Clone size is not always given. Where it is, it says once, few, many or a class for expanded clones.

clone_size: .
d_call: TRBD1
j_call: TRBJ2-5
v_call: TRBV18
cdr3_aa: CASSNDREREETQYF
cdr3_nt: TGTGCCAGCTCAAACGACAGGGAGAGAGAAGAGACCCAGTACTTC

clone_size: .
d_call: TRBD2
j_call: TRBJ2-5
v_call: TRBV20-1
cdr3_aa: CSARGIGFGGKETQYF
cdr3_nt: TGCAGTGCTAGAGGGATTGGGTTCGGGGGGAAAGAGACCCAGTACTTC

clone_size: .
d_call: TRBD2
j_call: TRBJ2-1
v_call: TRBV20-1
cdr3_aa: CSAPSGRALYNEQFF
cdr3_nt: TGCAGTGCTCCTAGCGGGAGGGCCCTCTACAATGAGCAGTTCTTC

clone_size: .
d_call: .
j_call: TRBJ2-7
v_call: TRBV10-2
cdr3_aa: CASSEGGRFEQYF
cdr3_nt: TGCGCCAGCAGTGAGGGGGGGCGCTTCGAGCAGTACTTC

clone_size: .
d_call: .
j_call: TRBJ2-1
v_call: TRBV2
cdr3_aa: CASSEALNEQFF
cdr3_nt: TGTGCCAGCAGTGAAGCGCTCAATGAGCAGTTCTTC

clone_size: few
d_call: TRBD2
j_call: TRBJ2-1
v_call: TRBV5-1
cdr3_aa: CASSWTSELGGEQFF
cdr3_nt: TGCGCCAGCAGCTGGACTAGCGAGCTGGGCGGTGAGCAGTTCTTC

clone_size: .
d_call: TRBD2
j_call: TRBJ2-1
v_call: TRBV24-1
cdr3_aa: CATSLHSGSKDEQFF
cdr3_nt: TGTGCCACCAGCCTACATAGCGGGAGTAAGGATGAGCAGTTCTTC

clone_size: few
d_call: TRBD2
j_call: TRBJ2-1
v_call: TRBV12-3/TRBV12-4
cdr3_aa: CASSLGLAGVPPYNEQFF
cdr3_nt: TGTGCCAGCAGTCTCGGACTAGCGGGAGTACCCCCCTACAATGAGCAGTTCTTC

clone_size: once
d_call: .
j_call: TRBJ1-5
v_call: TRBV30
cdr3_aa: CAWSARAFNQPQHF
cdr3_nt: TGTGCCTGGAGCGCCAGGGCTTTCAATCAGCCCCAGCATTTT

clone_size: .
d_call: TRBD2
j_call: TRBJ2-1
v_call: TRBV5-1
cdr3_aa: CASSLELAGGGNEQFF
cdr3_nt: TGCGCCAGCAGCTTGGAACTAGCGGGAGGGGGGAATGAGCAGTTCTTC

clone_size: .
d_call: TRBD2
j_call: TRBJ2-3
v_call: TRBV6-6
cdr3_aa: CASSRGTSELRADTQYF
cdr3_nt: TGTGCCAGCAGTCGAGGGACTAGCGAGCTAAGGGCAGATACGCAGTATTTT

clone_size: .
d_call: TRBD1
j_call: TRBJ2-7
v_call: TRBV6-2/TRBV6-3
cdr3_aa: CASSYESAGGSYEQYF
cdr3_nt: TGTGCCAGCAGTTACGAGAGTGCAGGGGGCTCCTACGAGCAGTACTTC

clone_size: once
d_call: TRBD2
j_call: TRBJ2-5
v_call: TRBV4-1
cdr3_aa: CASSQDREGSQKETQYF
cdr3_nt: TGCGCCAGCAGCCAAGACCGGGAGGGTAGTCAAAAAGAGACCCAGTACTTC

clone_size: .
d_call: .
j_call: TRBJ2-1
v_call: TRBV4-3
cdr3_aa: CASSPDLGDQFF
cdr3_nt: TGCGCCAGCAGCCCGGATTTAGGGGACCAGTTCTTC

clone_size: .
d_call: .
j_call: TRBJ1-5
v_call: TRBV20-1
cdr3_aa: CSATRQLNQPQHF
cdr3_nt: TGCAGTGCTACTAGACAGCTCAATCAGCCCCAGCATTTT

clone_size: .
d_call: .
j_call: TRBJ1-2
v_call: TRBV20-1
cdr3_aa: CSATIGANYGYTF
cdr3_nt: TGCAGTGCCACCATAGGAGCTAACTATGGCTACACCTTC

clone_size: few
d_call: TRBD2
j_call: TRBJ2-1
v_call: TRBV27
cdr3_aa: CASSPTSGTLSKQFF
cdr3_nt: TGTGCCAGCAGTCCTACTAGCGGGACACTTTCAAAGCAGTTCTTC

clone_size: .
d_call: TRBD2
j_call: TRBJ2-5
v_call: TRBV3-1
cdr3_aa: CASSQSAGGFGETQYF
cdr3_nt: TGTGCCAGCAGCCAAAGCGCGGGGGGATTTGGAGAGACCCAGTACTTC

clone_size: few
d_call: TRBD1
j_call: TRBJ2-5
v_call: TRBV20-1
cdr3_aa: CSVFRQGLRETQYF
cdr3_nt: TGCAGTGTTTTTCGACAGGGGTTGCGAGAGACCCAGTACTTC

clone_size: .
d_call: .
j_call: TRBJ2-1
v_call: TRBV7-8
cdr3_aa: CASSLYGVSGYNEQFF
cdr3_nt: TGTGCCAGCAGCTTATATGGTGTTAGCGGCTACAATGAGCAGTTCTTC

clone_size: .
d_call: TRBD1
j_call: TRBJ1-2
v_call: TRBV3-1
cdr3_aa: CASSQLDRWSYGYTF
cdr3_nt: TGTGCCAGCAGCCAGCTGGACAGGTGGAGCTATGGCTACACCTTC

clone_size: .
d_call: .
j_call: TRBJ2-1
v_call: TRBV13
cdr3_aa: CASSSPVNNEQFF
cdr3_nt: TGTGCCAGCAGCTCCCCTGTGAACAATGAGCAGTTCTTC

clone_size: .
d_call: TRBD2
j_call: TRBJ2-5
v_call: TRBV20-1
cdr3_aa: CSARVLAGVGTQYF
cdr3_nt: TGCAGTGCTAGAGTACTAGCGGGAGTCGGGACCCAGTACTTC

clone_size: .
d_call: .
j_call: TRBJ1-5
v_call: TRBV7-3
cdr3_aa: CASSLTEGRDQPQHF
cdr3_nt: TGTGCCAGCAGCTTAACGGAGGGGCGAGATCAGCCCCAGCATTTT

clone_size: .
d_call: .
j_call: TRBJ2-7
v_call: TRBV6-9
cdr3_aa: CASTLRLHRWAYEQYF
cdr3_nt: TGTGCCAGCACTTTGAGGCTCCACAGGTGGGCCTACGAGCAGTACTTC

clone_size: few
d_call: TRBD2
j_call: TRBJ2-7
v_call: TRBV20-1
cdr3_aa: CSADTLAGGSYEQYF
cdr3_nt: TGCAGTGCTGACACGCTAGCGGGAGGTTCCTACGAGCAGTACTTC

clone_size: many
d_call: .
j_call: TRBJ2-3
v_call: TRBV12-3/TRBV12-4
cdr3_aa: CASSLGTDTQYF
cdr3_nt: TGTGCCAGCAGCTTGGGCACAGATACGCAGTATTTT

clone_size: .
d_call: .
j_call: TRBJ1-1
v_call: TRBV7-8
cdr3_aa: CASSLGDRQGWSMNTEAFF
cdr3_nt: TGTGCCAGCAGCTTAGGTGATAGGCAGGGATGGTCCATGAACACTGAAGCTTTCTTT

clone_size: .
d_call: .
j_call: TRBJ2-1
v_call: TRBV11-3
cdr3_aa: CASSHGASSYNEQFF
cdr3_nt: TGTGCCAGCAGCCATGGCGCCAGCTCCTACAATGAGCAGTTCTTC

clone_size: .
d_call: TRBD1
j_call: TRBJ1-2
v_call: TRBV4-2
cdr3_aa: CASSQDFGTGHKYGYTF
cdr3_nt: TGTGCCAGCAGCCAAGATTTCGGGACAGGCCACAAATATGGCTACACCTTC

clone_size: .
d_call: TRBD2
j_call: TRBJ2-3
v_call: TRBV20-1
cdr3_aa: CSARDVRPSGGTDTQYF
cdr3_nt: TGCAGTGCTAGAGACGTCCGCCCTAGCGGGGGCACAGATACGCAGTATTTT

clone_size: .
d_call: .
j_call: TRBJ2-2
v_call: TRBV24-1
cdr3_aa: CATSDATGAGVLGELFF
cdr3_nt: TGTGCCACCAGTGATGCGACCGGGGCAGGAGTGCTCGGGGAGCTGTTTTTT